One T cell receptor beta chain is described in this entry. The entry originates in a study of T-cell reconstitution after alpha-beta-depleted transplantation in children. The CDR3 consists of 16 residues. Trimming removed 3 bases at V and 6 bases at J, with 19 bases between. Germline V gene lookup returns CDR1 SGHVS and CDR2 FNYEAQ. It was with unique molecular identifiers that the TCRbeta library was prepared. TCRdb used MiXCR to reprocess the PCR reads, holding one entry per CDR3 protein. The repertoire includes 190,000 or so distinct CDR3 sequences, approximately 6.8% of them detected once, and around 3.1% sits in the top ten.

V and J are TRBV7-6 and TRBJ2-3, with D tentatively TRBD2 (7 bases). The source of this sequence is a human donor who donated a stem cell graft to a child with Wiskott-Aldrich syndrome. Source: PBMCs from the stem cell graft donor, taken from the stem cell graft. CDR3 sequence (DNA): TGTGCCAGCAGCTTGGGGGGCGGGAGAGGTACGGATACGCAGTATTTT. Its protein is CASSLGGGRGTDTQYF.